One TCR beta chain is described in this entry. The antigen is unknown. Here immunoSEQ multiplex PCR was the method, and the copy in TCRdb shows in-frame clones only, minus some. Among roughly 150,000 clones listed, around 85% were seen once. The sample is drawn from a study of lymphopenia after photon versus proton radiotherapy. General study points: In patients who died, overall survival fell as post-nadir TCR diversity dropped more.

The CDR3 has 14 residues. Germline-derived CDR1 and CDR2 are SGHDN and FVKESK. V lost 3 bases to trimming and J lost 0 bases, with 9 bases between them. The V call is TRBV14, the J call TRBJ2-7; D gene uncertain. This receptor was obtained from a man aged 45-65 years with gastric cancer. Sequenced material: peripheral blood, taken from a patient treated with photon-based radiotherapy. In DNA, the CDR3 is TGTGCCAGCAGCCAGGGCAGCTTCTCCTACGAGCAGTACTTC. Its protein is CASSQGSFSYEQYF.